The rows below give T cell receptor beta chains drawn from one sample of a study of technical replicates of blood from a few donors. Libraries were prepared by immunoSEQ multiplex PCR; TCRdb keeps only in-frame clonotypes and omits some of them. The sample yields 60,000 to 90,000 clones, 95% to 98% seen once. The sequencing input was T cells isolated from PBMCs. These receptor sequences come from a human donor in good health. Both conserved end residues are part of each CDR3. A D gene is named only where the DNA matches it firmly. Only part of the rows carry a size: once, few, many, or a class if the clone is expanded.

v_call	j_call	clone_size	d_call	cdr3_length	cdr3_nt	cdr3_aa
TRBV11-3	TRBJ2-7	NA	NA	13	TGTGCCAGCAGCTTAGCGCCGACTTACGAGCAGTACTTC	CASSLAPTYEQYF
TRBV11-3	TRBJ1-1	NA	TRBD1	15	TGTGCCAGCAGCCAGAGACAGGGTTTGGACACTGAAGCTTTCTTT	CASSQRQGLDTEAFF
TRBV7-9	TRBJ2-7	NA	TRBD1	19	TGTGCCAGCAGCTCTAGGGCGATAGGACAGGGCACCCCCAGCTACGAGCAGTACTTC	CASSSRAIGQGTPSYEQYF
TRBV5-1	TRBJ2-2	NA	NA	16	TGCGCCAGCAGCTTTAAGGGGGTGATAGGCACCGGGGAGCTGTTTTTT	CASSFKGVIGTGELFF
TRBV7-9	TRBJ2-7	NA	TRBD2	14	TGTGCCAGCAGCTCGGGACTAGCGTCCAACGAGCAGTACTTC	CASSSGLASNEQYF
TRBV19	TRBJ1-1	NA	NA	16	TGTGCCAGTAGTATGCGAAGGGCAGGGCTGAACACTGAAGCTTTCTTT	CASSMRRAGLNTEAFF
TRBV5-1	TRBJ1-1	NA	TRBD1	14	TGCGCCAGCAGCCCCATGACAGGGTACCCTGAAGCTTTCTTT	CASSPMTGYPEAFF
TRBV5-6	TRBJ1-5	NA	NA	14	TGTGCCAGCAGCCACAGGGCGTCGGATCAGCCCCAGCATTTT	CASSHRASDQPQHF
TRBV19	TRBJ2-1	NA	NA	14	TGTGCCAGTAGGCCGGAGGTCGTGAACAATGAGCAGTTCTTC	CASRPEVVNNEQFF
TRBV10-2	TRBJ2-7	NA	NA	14	TGCGCCAGCAGTGAGAAGGCCGCAAGACTCGGGCAGTACTTC	CASSEKAARLGQYF
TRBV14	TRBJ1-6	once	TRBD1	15	TGTGCCAGCAGCCAGAGAGACAGGGGTGAGTCACCCCTCCACTTT	CASSQRDRGESPLHF
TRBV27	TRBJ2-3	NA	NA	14	TGTGCCAGCAGCTCCCTGGGGCGGACAGATACGCAGTATTTT	CASSSLGRTDTQYF
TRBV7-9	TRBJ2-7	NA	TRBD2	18	TGTGCCAGCAGCTTAGTGGTTAGCGGGGGAACCCCCTTCAACGAGCAGTACTTC	CASSLVVSGGTPFNEQYF
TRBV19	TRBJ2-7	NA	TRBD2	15	TGTGCCAGTAGTATAGCGCGGGGAGGGCCGAACGAGCAGTACTTC	CASSIARGGPNEQYF
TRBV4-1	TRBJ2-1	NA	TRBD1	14	TGCGCCAGCAGCCAAGCAGGGGGCAACAATGAGCAGTTCTTC	CASSQAGGNNEQFF
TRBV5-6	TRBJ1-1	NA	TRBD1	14	TGTGCCAGCAGCTTGAACCCACAGGGGGATGACGCTTTCTTT	CASSLNPQGDDAFF
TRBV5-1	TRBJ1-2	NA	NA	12	TGCGCCAGCAGACAGGGTGAAGGTGGCTACACCTTC	CASRQGEGGYTF
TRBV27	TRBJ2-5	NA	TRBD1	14	TGTGCCAGCAGTGGGACAGCCAAGAAAGAGACCCAGTACTTC	CASSGTAKKETQYF
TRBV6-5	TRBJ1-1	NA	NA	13	TGTGCCAGCAGTTACGCGTTGCTAACTGAAGCTTTCTTT	CASSYALLTEAFF
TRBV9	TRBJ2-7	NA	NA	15	TGTGCCAGCAGCGTGGGGGGAACAGTCTCCTACGAGCAGTACTTC	CASSVGGTVSYEQYF
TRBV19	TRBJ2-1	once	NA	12	TGTGCCAGTAGTATTCGAGGGAATGAGCAGTTCTTC	CASSIRGNEQFF
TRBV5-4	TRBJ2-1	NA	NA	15	TGTGCCAGCAGCTCAAGCTGGTCGGTCGGGAATGAGCAGTTCTTC	CASSSSWSVGNEQFF
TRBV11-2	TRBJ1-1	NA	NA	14	TGTGCCAGCAGCTTTTCCACGAGGAACACTGAAGCTTTCTTT	CASSFSTRNTEAFF
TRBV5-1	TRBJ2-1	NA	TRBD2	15	TGCGCCAGCAGCTTGACATGGACTAGCGGGGGGCAGCAGTTCTTC	CASSLTWTSGGQQFF
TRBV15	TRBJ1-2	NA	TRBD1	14	TGTGCCACCAGCAGAGTACAGGGGGCTGTAGGCTACACCTTC	CATSRVQGAVGYTF
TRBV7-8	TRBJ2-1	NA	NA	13	TGTGCCAGCAGCCCCCCCGCCAGCGATGAGCAGTTCTTC	CASSPPASDEQFF
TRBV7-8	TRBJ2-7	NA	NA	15	TGTGCCAGCAGCTTACCACAGGGTAAGGGGTACGAGCAGTACTTC	CASSLPQGKGYEQYF
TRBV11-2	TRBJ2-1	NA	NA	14	TGTGCCAGCAGCTTAGAGTTATCTTACAATGAGCAGTTCTTC	CASSLELSYNEQFF
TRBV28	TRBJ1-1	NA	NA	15	TGTGCCAGCAGGGATATGGGGCAGGCCAACACTGAAGCTTTCTTT	CASRDMGQANTEAFF
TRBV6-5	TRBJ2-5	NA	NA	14	TGTGCCAGCAGAGCGGGCGGCGGTTTGGAGACCCAGTACTTC	CASRAGGGLETQYF
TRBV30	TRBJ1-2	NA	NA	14	TGTGCCTGGAGTTCCCTGGGGTGGGGGCAGGGCTACACCTTC	CAWSSLGWGQGYTF
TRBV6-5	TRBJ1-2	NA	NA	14	TGTGCCAGCAGCCAACCAGGACAGCGCTATGGCTACACCTTC	CASSQPGQRYGYTF
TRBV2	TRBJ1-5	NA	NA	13	TGTGCCAGCAGTTATCACTCGGGTCAGCCCCAGCATTTT	CASSYHSGQPQHF
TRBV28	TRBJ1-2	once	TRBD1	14	TGTGCCAGCGGTTTTCCACCAGGGGGATATGGCTACACCTTC	CASGFPPGGYGYTF
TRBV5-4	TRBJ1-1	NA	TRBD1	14	TGTGCCAGCAGCCCCGGGACAGGGGTGGCTCGAGCTTTCTTT	CASSPGTGVARAFF
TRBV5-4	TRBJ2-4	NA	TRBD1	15	TGTGCCAGCAGCGAATACTCAGGGGGCAGGGACATTCAGTACTTC	CASSEYSGGRDIQYF
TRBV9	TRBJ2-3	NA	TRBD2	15	TGTGCCAGCAGCGTGACTAGCGGGAACACAGATACGCAGTATTTT	CASSVTSGNTDTQYF